A single sample is the source of the 17 T cell receptor beta chains below, sequenced in a study of blood T cell repertoires in COVID-19 (dated by TCRdb to the early 2020s). The protocol used for the library was the immunoSEQ multiplex PCR assay. Here the immuneACCESS table is served through TCRdb, limited to in-frame sequences with V and J called. Missing clones are a known gap in these copies; in checked studies unresolved V genes cover under half, and the rest lacks a known reason. Counted in this sample were 26,000 or so clones; roughly 90% of them appeared once. 7.5% to 8% of the sample is taken by the ten largest. Sequenced material: peripheral blood. The receptors here all came from a human donor in a cohort sampled during active COVID-19.

The rearrangement links TRBV5-4 to TRBJ1-2, with TRBD1 identical over 8 bases. Trimming at V came to 4 bases and at J to 8 bases, leaving 10 bases not matched to a gene. CDR1 is SGHNT and CDR2 is YYREEE in the germline V gene (reference sequence). This CDR3 is 14 amino acids long. The CDR3 sequence is CASSQRQGREGYTF. The CDR3 nucleotides read TGTGCCAGCAGCCAGAGACAGGGGCGTGAAGGCTACACCTTC.

This chain joins TRBV4-1 and TRBJ2-7; 11 nucleotides line up with TRBD2. CDR3 size: 14 residues. With V trimmed by 1 base and J by 8 bases, 4 bases remained unmatched. Germline CDR1 and CDR2: MGHRA and YSYEKL. Here the CDR3 reads CASSQGLAGYQQYF. The DNA for the CDR3 is TGCGCCAGCAGCCAAGGACTAGCGGGGTACCAGCAGTACTTC.

V and J are TRBV6-1 and TRBJ2-7; tentatively, D is TRBD2 (5 bases). Germline assignment: CDR1 MNHNS and CDR2 SASEGT. This CDR3 has 15 amino acids. Between the trimmed V and J ends, which lost 2 bases and 3 bases, there was a span of 14 bases. CDR3 loop: CASSELQGRGYEQYF. CDR3 coding DNA: TGTGCCAGCAGTGAACTTCAAGGACGGGGCTACGAGCAGTACTTC.

This clone was detected only a few times. This sequence joins TRBV28 and TRBJ2-1; TRBD2 matches at 11 bases. This CDR3 is 20 amino acids long. Germline V gene sequence: CDR1 MDHEN, CDR2 SYDVKM. The ends lost 5 bases at V and 1 base at J; junction bases unmatched: 16. The CDR3: CASSPTSGNPRNSSYNEQFF. The CDR3, as DNA: TGTGCCAGCAGTCCGACTAGCGGGAACCCAAGAAATTCGTCCTACAATGAGCAGTTCTTC.

This rearrangement joins TRBV5-1 to TRBJ1-4; the match to TRBD1 covers 7 bases. The germline gives CDR1 SGHRS, CDR2 YFSETQ. J gave up 2 bases and V 4 bases, and 5 bases lay outside the gene matches. The CDR3 is made up of 15 amino acids. CDR3 sequence: CASSTNRGTNEKLFF. CDR3 nucleotide sequence: TGCGCCAGCAGCACCAACAGGGGCACTAATGAAAAACTGTTTTTT. Supplemented by reference TRBV5-1 and TRBJ1-4, the full variable domain reads KAGVTQTPRYLIKTRGQQVTLSCSPISGHRSVSWYQQTPGQGLQFLFEYFSETQRNKGNFPGRFSGRQFSNSRSEMNVSTLELGDSALYLCASSTNRGTNEKLFFGSGTQLSVL.

J is TRBJ2-7 and V is TRBV7-2, with 10 bases fitting TRBD1. CDR3 length equals 15 residues. J lost 5 bases, V lost 5 bases, and 9 bases had no gene match. CDR1 is SGHTA and CDR2 is FQGNSA in the germline V gene. CDR3 sequence: CASSPGGTGDDEQYF. The DNA for the CDR3 is TGTGCCAGCAGCCCGGGAGGGACAGGGGACGACGAGCAGTACTTC. Full variable domain (missing parts from reference TRBV7-2 and TRBJ2-7): GAGVSQSPSNKVTEKGKDVELRCDPISGHTALYWYRQSLGQGLEFLIYFQGNSAPDKSGLPSDRFSAERTGGSVSTLTIQRTQQEDSAVYLCASSPGGTGDDEQYFGPGTRLTVT.

The rearrangement joins TRBV27 to TRBJ2-7, with TRBD2 matching 7 bases. Germline V lookup: CDR1 MNHEY, CDR2 SMNVEV (reference sequence). This CDR3 is built from 15 residues. With V trimmed by 8 bases and J by 0 bases, 10 bases remained unmatched. CDR3 protein: CASSERDGSSYEQYF. The CDR3 nucleotides are TGTGCCAGCTCCGAGCGGGACGGAAGCTCCTACGAGCAGTACTTC.

The chain combines TRBV5-6 with TRBJ1-6; TRBD1 matches 7 bases. J lost 14 bases, V lost 0 bases, and 8 bases had no gene match. Germline loops: CDR1 SGHDT, CDR2 YYEEEE. The CDR3 runs to 14 residues. In DNA form, the CDR3 reads TGTGCCAGCAGCTTGGTACAGGGGCTTGGGACCCTCCACTTT. Residues: CASSLVQGLGTLHF. Filled out from reference TRBV5-6 and TRBJ1-6, the complete variable domain reads DAGVTQSPTHLIKTRGQQVTLRCSPKSGHDTVSWYQQALGQGPQFIFQYYEEEERQRGNFPDRFSGHQFPNYSSELNVNALLLGDSALYLCASSLVQGLGTLHFGNGTRLTVT.

Written as DNA, the CDR3 is TGCAGCGTCGGGGGGGTCAAGGAAGAGACCCAGTACTTC. Protein: CSVGGVKEETQYF. The gene calls are TRBV29-1 and TRBJ2-5, with 8 bases fitting TRBD2. The CDR3 contains 13 residues. Germline V gives CDR1 SQVTM, CDR2 ANQGSEA. The V and J ends lost 6 bases and 3 bases, in that order; junction bases with no gene match: 6.

The CDR3 DNA reads as TGTGCCAGTAAGACTAGCGGGGTTGAGACCCAGTACTTC. Protein product: CASKTSGVETQYF. The chain couples TRBV19 to TRBJ2-5; TRBD2 matches at 11 bases. The CDR3 is made up of 13 amino acids. Germline values: CDR1 LNHDA, CDR2 SQIVND (reference sequence). V shed 7 bases and J 5 bases; nucleotides not matched to a gene: 3.

CDR3 residues: CASSPRPPGTQYF. In nucleotides, the CDR3 is TGTGCCAGCAGCCCCCGGCCCCCAGGGACCCAGTACTTC. The chain recombines TRBV11-2 with TRBJ2-5, with unresolved D. Looked up from germline, CDR1 is SGHAT and CDR2 is FQNNGV. Trimming took 5 bases from V and 7 from J, leaving 14 bases between them. The CDR3 has 13 residues.

In DNA form, the CDR3 reads TGTGCCAGCAGCCTAAAACTCGGGGAGACCCAGTACTTC. This encodes CASSLKLGETQYF. V gene TRBV7-2 combines with J gene TRBJ2-5, with D unresolved. V gave up 5 bases and J gave up 5 bases, with 12 bases separating them. This CDR3 has 13 amino acids. Germline CDR1 reads SGHTA; CDR2 reads FQGNSA.

V and J are TRBV25-1 and TRBJ2-6; D remains unclear. The CDR3 totals 12 residues. Trimming shortened V by 4 bases and J by 7 bases, and 5 bases separated the two germline ends. CDR1 is MGHDK, CDR2 SYGVNS, per germline. The DNA for the CDR3 is TGTGCCAGCAGTGTTCATGCCAACGTCCTGACTTTC. The encoded protein is CASSVHANVLTF.

V and J are TRBV28 and TRBJ1-4; 10 bases match TRBD1. The CDR3 contains 19 residues. V lost 3 bases to trimming and J lost 3 bases; unmatched junction nucleotides: 13. Germline lookup yields CDR1 MDHEN and CDR2 SYDVKM. As DNA, the CDR3 is TGTGCCAGCAGTTTTCCCGGACAGGGGGGAGGAGGACCTAATGAAAAACTGTTTTTT. Its translation: CASSFPGQGGGGPNEKLFF.

The rearrangement uses TRBV19 and TRBJ2-7, with 7 nucleotides matching TRBD1. The V and J ends lost 6 bases and 0 bases, in that order; junction bases with no gene match: 5. CDR1 is LNHDA, CDR2 SQIVND, per germline (reference sequence). The CDR3 runs 14 residues. In nucleotides, the CDR3 is TGTGCCAGTAGCCCGACAGGGTACTCCTACGAGCAGTACTTC. This codes for CASSPTGYSYEQYF.

This clone was detected only once. The V and J genes are TRBV3-1 (or the pseudogene TRBV3-2) and TRBJ2-4; 9 nucleotides agree with TRBD1. V lost 11 bases to trimming and J lost 1 base; unmatched junction nucleotides: 9. The CDR3 covers 15 residues. Germline CDR1 and CDR2: LGHDT and YNNKEL (reference sequence). CDR3 sequence (DNA): TGTGCCGATCTGACCGGGACAGGGGCCAAAAACATTCAGTACTTC. Its protein product is CADLTGTGAKNIQYF.

This clone is a singleton in its sample. The V call is TRBV18, the J call TRBJ1-1; 8 positions agree with TRBD1. Germline V CDR1 and CDR2: KGHSH, LQKENI. CDR3 length: 14 amino acids. Trimming cost V 6 bases and J 1 base; bases outside gene matches: 4. CDR3 bases: TGTGCCAGCTCTCTGGACAGGGCGAACACTGAAGCTTTCTTT. Its translation: CASSLDRANTEAFF.